This TCR beta chain appears in the sequencing data of a study of blood T cell repertoires in COVID-19. Looking at the study overall: The United States, Italy and Spain were the sources of the acute and convalescent COVID-19 samples. Sample material is recorded as cDNA or gDNA derived from T cells, B-cell-depleted T cells, or PBMCs.

Method: immunoSEQ multiplex PCR; TCRdb's copy keeps in-frame clones and lacks some. Of approximately 290,000 clones in the sample, around 82% were seen once. During active infection, Seattle patients enrolled and were then monitored through disease. Germline V gene sequence: CDR1 WNHNN, CDR2 SYGVQD (reference sequence). Trimming took 6 bases from V and 14 from J; bases not matched to a gene: 15. The CDR3 is 14 amino acids. The chain combines TRBV10-1 with TRBJ2-1, with 8 positions matching TRBD2. Sequencing used peripheral blood. The source of this sequence is a human donor with COVID-19, enrolled during active disease. The donor label of this sample is uncertain. The CDR3 sequence is CASSPGLAGSWEFF. The CDR3 region has the DNA TGCGCCAGCAGCCCCGGGTTAGCGGGATCCTGGGAGTTCTTC.